The 20 T cell receptor beta chains presented below share a single source sample, sequenced in a study of tumor-infiltrating lymphocytes in primary liver carcinoma. The study co-extracted DNA and RNA from about 21-30 mg of unsorted bulk tissue. TCR beta cDNA was prepared out of roughly 500 ng total RNA by means of a constant-region primer. Modified slightly, ARM-PCR produced TCR beta libraries over three nested multiplex PCR rounds. In the first two PCR rounds, TRBV1-TRBV30 forward primers were paired with a C-beta reverse primer, and each round lasted approximately 10 cycles. TCRdb reprocessed the multiplex PCR reads via MiXCR and lists one record per CDR3 protein. The table includes some 110,000 distinct CDR3 sequences, roughly 80% detected once. The source material was liver tumor tissue from sampling region 3. Subset of the sample: tumor region T3, left-lateral pole. The origin of the receptors is a man aged 40-55 years with primary liver carcinoma and hepatitis B virus infection.

This chain uses TRBV29-1 with TRBJ2-7; D may match TRBD1 or TRBD2 (5 bases each). CDR1 is SQVTM, CDR2 ANQGSEA, per germline. The CDR3 length is 15 residues. Deletions cut 4 bases from V and 2 bases from J, with 18 bases between. CDR3 in amino acids: CSVACGWGLPYEQYF. The CDR3 coding sequence is TGCAGCGTTGCGTGTGGATGGGGGTTGCCCTACGAGCAGTACTTC.

The chain combines TRBV25-1 with TRBJ1-5, with D perhaps matching TRBD1 (6 bases). V was pared by 7 bases and J by 2 bases, with 24 bases between. CDR3 size: 18 residues. Germline CDR1 MGHDK, CDR2 SYGVNS. The CDR3 DNA reads TGTGCCAGCACCACCGGAACAGGGCCCCCTTTTGGCAATCAGCCCCAGCATTTT. Protein product: CASTTGTGPPFGNQPQHF.

Comments on this clonotype: The junction departs from germline at one end; a sequencing error may be responsible. The CDR3 protein is CSVEGQGSSDMQYF. The CDR3 nucleotides read TGCAGCGTTGAGGGACAGGGGAGTTCTGATATGCAGTATTTT. The rearrangement joins TRBV29-1 to TRBJ2-3; 10 nucleotides align to TRBD1. The CDR3 consists of 14 residues. Per germline, CDR1 SQVTM and CDR2 ANQGSEA.

The rearrangement uses TRBV2 and TRBJ1-5; TRBD1 might be the D (6 bases). V lost 6 bases, J lost 7 bases, and 13 bases lay in between. There are 13 residues in the CDR3. The germline gives CDR1 SNHLY, CDR2 FYNNEI. CDR3 loop: CASREQGGQPQHF. CDR3 nucleotide sequence: TGTGCCAGCAGGGAACAGGGTGGGCAGCCCCAGCATTTT.

The chain is built from TRBV5-1 and TRBJ1-1; tentatively, D is TRBD1 (5 bases). Trimming took 4 bases from V and 4 from J, leaving 17 bases between them. Germline CDR1 reads SGHRS; CDR2 reads YFSETQ. This CDR3 has 15 amino acids. The CDR3 DNA follows: TGCGCCAGCAGCGGATTAGGGGTTACGAGCACTGAAGCTTTCTTT. It translates to CASSGLGVTSTEAFF.

There are many counts of this clonotype. The gene calls are TRBV5-1 and TRBJ2-3; D is unclear. This CDR3 is 14 amino acids long. V was cut by 0 bases and J by 2 bases, with 7 bases left in between. Germline V gives CDR1 SGHRS, CDR2 YFSETQ. The CDR3: CASSLGHNTDTQYF. DNA for the CDR3: TGCGCCAGCAGCTTGGGACATAACACAGATACGCAGTATTTT.

V and J are TRBV10-3 and TRBJ2-7, with 10 bases aligning to TRBD1. Germline values: CDR1 ENHRY, CDR2 SYGVKD. This CDR3 has 14 amino acids. Trimming at V came to 8 bases and at J to 10 bases, leaving 14 bases not matched to a gene. The CDR3 protein is CAIEKEGQGFDQYF. In DNA, the CDR3 is TGTGCCATCGAAAAGGAGGGACAGGGGTTCGACCAGTACTTC.

Regarding this clonotype: The junction shows a germline mismatch at one end, possibly a read error. This chain links TRBV7-8 with TRBJ2-7; D call uncertain. Germline loops: CDR1 SGHVS, CDR2 FQNEAQ. This CDR3 region has 11 residues. CDR3 DNA: TGTGCCTGCGGCTTATCCTACGGGCAGTACTTC. As protein: CACGLSYGQYF.

This rearrangement joins TRBV30 to TRBJ1-1; maybe TRBD1 (5 bases). Germline V gene lookup returns CDR1 GTSNPN and CDR2 SVGIG (reference sequence). The CDR3 contains 14 residues. The CDR3 sequence is CACSVLGANTEAFF. CDR3 sequence (DNA): TGTGCTTGTAGCGTTCTTGGGGCGAACACTGAAGCTTTCTTT.

About this clonotype itself: One end of the junction varies from germline; a read error may be responsible. V is TRBV11-2 and J is TRBJ2-7, with D perhaps TRBD1 (5 bases). This CDR3 comprises 14 residues. Germline CDR1 and CDR2: SGHAT and FQNNGV. The CDR3 here is CASRSNRNSYERYF. In DNA, the CDR3 is TGTGCCAGCAGGTCCAACAGGAACTCCTACGAGCGGTACTTC.

Notes on this clonotype: The conserved final phenylalanine or tryptophan is absent from the CDR3, which likely points to a read error. The chain uses TRBV12-3 or TRBV12-4 and TRBJ2-5, with 7 bases fitting TRBD1. This CDR3 has 14 amino acids. The V and J ends lost 6 bases and 1 base, in that order; junction bases with no gene match: 5. CDR3 nucleotides: TGTGCCAGCAGCTCTGACAGGGTCCAAGAGACCCAGTACTTA. This sequence encodes CASSSDRVQETQYL.

To note about this clonotype: One end of the junction varies from germline; a read error may be responsible. The chain joins TRBV6-1 to TRBJ2-7; 10 positions match TRBD2. This CDR3 contains 14 residues. Germline CDR1 reads MNHNS; CDR2 reads SASEGT. CDR3 in DNA: TGTACCAGCCGACTAGCGGGTCTCTCCTACGAGCAGTATTTC. Translating gives CTSRLAGLSYEQYF.

The CDR3 here is CASSEAPLGLAEGPCDEQYF. CDR3 nucleotide sequence: TGTGCCAGCAGTGAAGCCCCCCTAGGACTAGCGGAAGGGCCCTGCGACGAGCAGTACTTC. The chain recombines TRBV6-1 with TRBJ2-7; TRBD2 aligns across 10 bases. This CDR3 has 20 amino acids. Looked up from germline, CDR1 is MNHNS and CDR2 is SASEGT. The J segment lost 5 bases and the V segment lost 0 bases, leaving 19 bases of the junction unmatched.

The chain uses TRBV6-1 and TRBJ2-3, with a tentative D call TRBD2 (6 bases). This CDR3 region has 16 residues. Trimming took 2 bases from V and 9 from J, leaving 21 bases between them. Germline values: CDR1 MNHNS, CDR2 SASEGT. The CDR3 DNA follows: TGTGCCAGCAGTGAAAGGCGGGGACTTCGCATAGAAACGCAGTATTTT. This sequence encodes CASSERRGLRIETQYF.

About this clonotype itself: At one end the junction does not follow the germline gene, possibly because of a read error. J is TRBJ2-5 and V is TRBV7-9, with D perhaps TRBD2 (6 bases). The germline V gene encodes CDR1 SEHNR and CDR2 FQNEAQ (reference sequence). This CDR3 has 14 residues. CDR3 protein: CASRTSGSQETQYF. In DNA form, the CDR3 reads TGTGCTAGCAGGACATCCGGGAGCCAAGAGACCCAGTACTTC.

As regards this clonotype: A read error may produce the germline difference seen at one junction end. The chain is built from TRBV29-1 and TRBJ1-1; no firm D call. CDR3 size: 12 residues. From germline, CDR1 is SQVTM and CDR2 ANQGSEA. Written as DNA, the CDR3 is TGCAACGTTGTGGTGGGCGGCGCTGAAGCTTTCTTT. It specifies CNVVVGGAEAFF.

As concerns this clonotype: Lacking the conserved final phenylalanine or tryptophan, this CDR3 likely reflects a read error. CDR3 in DNA: TGCAGCGCCCGGACAGTCTCCCACGAGCAGTACTAC. This codes for CSARTVSHEQYY. The V gene is TRBV29-1, the J gene TRBJ2-7, with D perhaps TRBD1 (6 bases). The CDR3 runs to 12 residues. The V gene's germline CDR1 is SQVTM and CDR2 ANQGSEA.

This clonotype was counted at least ten times. The chain recombines TRBV5-1 with TRBJ2-7; D is perhaps TRBD2 (6 bases). V shed 4 bases and J shed 2 bases, with 22 bases lying between them. This CDR3 region has 17 residues. Germline loops: CDR1 SGHRS, CDR2 YFSETQ. CDR3 bases: TGCGCCAGCAGCACAACGAGATCCGGGACTCCTACCTACGAGCAGTACTTC. Translation gives CASSTTRSGTPTYEQYF.

Worth noting for this clonotype: The junction and the germline gene differ at one end; a read error may be behind it. The genes are TRBV6-2 or TRBV6-3 and TRBJ2-5, with D maybe TRBD2 (6 bases). The germline CDR1 and CDR2 sequences are MNHEY and SVGEGT. The CDR3 covers 16 residues. CDR3 nucleotide sequence: TGTACCAGCAGCCAATCGACGGCAGCGGGTGAAGAGACCCAGTACTTC. Protein sequence: CTSSQSTAAGEETQYF.

In the case of this clonotype: One end of the junction is discordant with germline, which a read error may explain. The rearrangement uses TRBV28 and TRBJ2-7; D is possibly TRBD1 (6 bases). The CDR3 sequence is 15 residues long. Germline CDR1 MDHEN, CDR2 SYDVKM. CDR3 residues: CASPPPDRVSHEQYF. The CDR3 nucleotides are TGTGCCAGTCCGCCACCGGACAGAGTCTCCCACGAGCAGTACTTC.